Below, 13 T cell receptor beta chains from the same sample are listed, as sequenced in a study of blood T cell repertoires in COVID-19. TCRdb's table, derived via immunoSEQ multiplex PCR, lists solely in-frame clones and lacks some. The sample yields about 280,000 clones, just under 90% seen once. The sample was PBMCs or T cells enriched from blood (not recorded which). Receptor source: a woman aged 30 to 39 with acute COVID-19.

The chain couples TRBV20-1 to TRBJ2-7, with D maybe TRBD2 (5 bases). Germline loops: CDR1 DFQATT, CDR2 SNEGSKA (reference sequence). V was cut by 4 bases and J by 5 bases, with 9 bases left in between. This CDR3 contains 11 residues. The CDR3 spells CSATDGDEQYF. As DNA, the CDR3 is TGCAGTGCTACTGACGGGGACGAGCAGTACTTC.

V usage is TRBV2 and J usage is TRBJ2-7, with 14 bases that match TRBD2. The germline CDR1 and CDR2 sequences are SNHLY and FYNNEI. V trimming: 5 bases; J trimming: 4 bases; junction bases outside the gene matches: 19. This CDR3 spans 20 amino acids. The CDR3 DNA reads TGTGCCAGCAGTCCCCCACCCGGGACTAGCGGGAGAGGAGAAAGGTACGAGCAGTACTTC. Its translation: CASSPPPGTSGRGERYEQYF.

The genes are TRBV7-6 and TRBJ2-2; 10 bases align to TRBD1. This CDR3 is built from 16 residues. The germline V gene encodes CDR1 SGHVS and CDR2 FNYEAQ. With 5 bases clipped from V and 6 bases from J, the junction kept 9 bases outside the gene matches. CDR3: CASSLGTGARAGELFF. In nucleotides, the CDR3 is TGTGCCAGCAGCCTGGGGACAGGGGCCCGCGCCGGGGAGCTGTTTTTT.

The table lists this clone with a count of one. The chain links TRBV6-5 to TRBJ1-1; D possibly corresponds to TRBD1 (6 bases). From germline, CDR1 is MNHEY and CDR2 SVGAGI. The length of the CDR3 is 13 residues. V shed 6 bases and J shed 5 bases, with 13 bases lying between them. The CDR3 nucleotides are TGTGCCAGCAGGTCAGGGGCAGGGACTGAAGCTTTCTTT. Protein sequence: CASRSGAGTEAFF.

The chain has TRBV27 and TRBJ1-2; TRBD1 agrees at 7 bases. The V segment lost 0 bases and the J segment 4 bases; nucleotides outside the gene matches: 5. The germline V gene has CDR1 MNHEY and CDR2 SMNVEV (reference sequence). The CDR3 length is 15 residues. Here the CDR3 reads CASSLSPGQSYGYTF. The CDR3 DNA reads TGTGCCAGCAGTTTATCGCCGGGACAGAGCTATGGCTACACCTTC.

V and J are TRBV24-1 and TRBJ2-3, with 7 positions matching TRBD1. The CDR3 is 19 residues long. CDR1 and CDR2 from the germline V gene are KGHDR and SFDVKD. The junction had 15 bases not matched to a gene; V was cut back by 2 bases and J by 2 bases. The CDR3 here is CATSDSRSRDRSDTDTQYF. CDR3 DNA sequence: TGTGCCACCAGTGATTCGAGATCCCGGGACAGAAGCGACACAGATACGCAGTATTTT.

This chain links TRBV5-1 with TRBJ2-1; TRBD2 matches 12 bases. V gave up 3 bases and J gave up 6 bases; unmatched junction bases: 16. CDR1 is SGHRS, CDR2 YFSETQ, per germline. The CDR3 spans 19 residues. The CDR3 is CASSSSGRATKELLNEQFF. The CDR3 nucleotides read TGCGCCAGCAGCTCTAGCGGGAGGGCCACAAAGGAGCTTCTCAATGAGCAGTTCTTC.

V gene TRBV28 combines with J gene TRBJ1-4; maybe TRBD1 (6 bases). Per germline, CDR1 MDHEN and CDR2 SYDVKM. Trimming took off 10 bases at V and 12 bases at J, with 24 bases between the two ends. This CDR3 contains 14 residues. The CDR3 region has the DNA TGTGCCATCCGGCTCCCGACAGGTTCCCCGGAACTGTTTTTT. This translates into CAIRLPTGSPELFF.

This rearrangement joins TRBV19 to TRBJ2-1; the D is unclear. CDR1 is LNHDA, CDR2 SQIVND, per germline (reference sequence). V was shortened by 7 bases and J by 4 bases, with 11 bases between the two germline ends. The CDR3 is 13 amino acids. The CDR3 DNA is TGTGCCAGTACCCCCGAGCCTTACAATGAGCAGTTCTTC. This codes for CASTPEPYNEQFF. The variable domain in full, completed from reference TRBV19 and TRBJ2-1, reads DGGITQSPKYLFRKEGQNVTLSCEQNLNHDAMYWYRQDPGQGLRLIYYSQIVNDFQKGDIAEGYSVSREKKESFPLTVTSAQKNPTAFYLCASTPEPYNEQFFGPGTRLTVL.

This chain joins TRBV4-2 and TRBJ1-3, with a tentative D call TRBD1 (5 bases). The CDR3 totals 15 residues. CDR1 and CDR2 (germline): LGHNA, YNFKEQ. The V end lost 1 base, the J end lost 10 bases, and 17 bases lay between the germline ends. The CDR3 coding sequence is TGTGCCAGCAGCCAAGCACAGGCCTACGATGAGACCATATATTTT. Translating gives CASSQAQAYDETIYF.

The chain recombines TRBV3-1 (or the pseudogene TRBV3-2) with TRBJ2-7; D unresolved. V was clipped by 0 bases and J by 2 bases, with 8 bases between them. In germline, CDR1 is LGHDT, CDR2 YNNKEL (reference sequence). The CDR3 runs to 14 residues. The chain's CDR3 is CASSQDTQTYEQYF. The DNA of the CDR3 is TGTGCCAGCAGCCAAGATACGCAGACCTACGAGCAGTACTTC.

This clone was seen once. The chain combines TRBV13 with TRBJ2-7; TRBD2 might be the D (6 bases). V was pared by 5 bases and J by 3 bases, with 14 bases between. The CDR3 runs 14 residues. Looked up from germline, CDR1 is PRHDT and CDR2 is FYEKMQ (reference sequence). CDR3 sequence reads: CASSATRMSYEQYF. CDR3 nucleotides: TGTGCCAGCAGCGCGACTAGAATGAGCTACGAGCAGTACTTC.

The genes are TRBV9 and TRBJ2-7, with 9 nucleotides matching TRBD1. This CDR3 contains 16 residues. CDR1 SGDLS and CDR2 YYNGEE come from the germline V gene. The V and J ends lost 3 bases and 0 bases, in that order; junction bases with no gene match: 7. In DNA form, the CDR3 reads TGTGCCAGCAGCGCTCAAACAGGGGGCCACTCCTACGAGCAGTACTTC. This translates into CASSAQTGGHSYEQYF.